The sequence of this T cell receptor (beta chain) was determined in a study of T cell responses to AZD1222 COVID-19 vaccine. About the study: Pooling was applied to second doses at about 4 or about 12 weeks. Study conclusions and caveats: Elevations in Spike-specific TCR breadth and depth followed administration of two AZD1222 doses. White British people made up most donors, females outnumbered males, and clonal diversity was possibly underestimated. Researchers took repertoire samples only after the peak T cell response had come.

Worth noting for this clone: No antigen is known for it.

Some clones are missing from TCRdb's copy, which holds only in-frame ones; the method was immunoSEQ multiplex PCR. The data contain over 85,000 clones, about 85% of them seen just once; the ten biggest clones take up about 1.6%. CDR3 size: 11 residues. Germline CDR1 is MRHNA and CDR2 is SNTAGT. Between the trimmed V and J ends, which lost 6 bases and 15 bases, there was a span of 15 bases. The TCR comes from an adult in good health. Sequenced material: peripheral blood, taken on day 0 of AZD1222 vaccination. This rearrangement joins TRBV6-4 to TRBJ2-1; D is tentatively TRBD1 or TRBD2 (5 bases each). The CDR3 here is CASRPRDAWFF. The CDR3 DNA reads TGTGCCAGCAGACCCCGGGACGCCTGGTTCTTC.